The text below deals with one T cell receptor beta chain. This clonotype showed up many times. Its antigen is unknown. The input lacks base qualities; no much larger clone sits a single base away. For CDR1 and CDR2, the germline V gene lists MNHEY and SVGEGT. The CDR3 has 14 amino acids, counting the end cysteine and phenylalanine. The read is trimmed to its CDR3 DNA, 42 bases read in frame from base 1. For this chain, trimming is 6 bases at the V end and 7 bases at the J end, and the number of junction bases without a gene match is 9. For repertoire sequencing, TCR beta CDR3 regions were amplified from RNA transcripts. The first round of RT-PCR was done with HTBI primers and the Qiagen OneStep RT-PCR kit, and was followed by a second round of multiplex PCR, then size selection and purification. Libraries were sequenced paired-end with 100 bp reads on an Illumina HiSeq2000. The study's own analysis went as follows. SOAPnuke was used for read processing, and reads with adapters, uncalled bases, a mean Phred below 15, or no exact constant-primer or identifier match were discarded. COPE v1.2.5 was used to merge high-quality paired reads. Each unique nucleotide sequence was treated as a clonotype, and MiTCR v1.1 was used to align the clonotypes to the IMGT TRB V, D and J references. Analysis was restricted to V-J combinations with a frequency above 0.0001, which covered 99.2% of repertoires. For each V-J combination, a TCR clonal expansion and chaos score was defined as the ratio of F50 clonal expansion to chaos observed in the TCRdist matrix. Welch's t-statistics and random forest were used to reduce features to 13 V-J combinations, which were fed into a naive Bayes classifier. The Morisita-Horn index was used to measure how similar the thyroid and blood repertoires were. TCRdb reprocessed the public reads (quality trimming at Q25 with fastp, clone calling with MiXCR) and kept in-frame beta chains. Merged by CDR3 protein, the rows form single entries marked with the most common genes and DNA. The V and J calls were determined by TCRdb, not by the authors. Present in this sample are hundreds of thousands of distinct CDR3 sequences, over 20% of which were seen just once. The biggest ten clones account for under 3.5% of the sample.

Hyperthyroidism was defined as stable when no progression to ophthalmopathy occurred within 18 months of follow-up. The hyperthyroidism patients were 18 to 65 years old and newly diagnosed, with a disease duration of less than 2 months. Patients were excluded if they had other autoimmune diseases, uncontrolled infections, pregnancy or lactation. Clinical symptoms, serum thyroxine, TRAb, thyroid ultrasound and orbital computed tomography were used for diagnosis. PBMCs were isolated from 7.5 to 10 ml of fresh peripheral blood by Ficoll-Paque density gradient centrifugation. Total RNA was extracted with Trizol reagent and quality-checked on an Agilent 2100 Bioanalyzer. This sample was included in a study of Graves' ophthalmopathy and Graves' hyperthyroidism (dated by TCRdb to 2017 to 2018). Concerning the study at large: Peripheral blood was collected at initial diagnosis, prior to any treatment. TCR beta repertoire signatures were used to distinguish Graves' ophthalmopathy from Graves' hyperthyroidism and to predict progression to ophthalmopathy. In total, 135 blood samples were TCR-sequenced: roughly 45 ophthalmopathy, over 70 hyperthyroidism and approximately 17 hyperthyroidism-to-ophthalmopathy patients. To explore V-J signatures that separate ophthalmopathy from hyperthyroidism, a discovery set of about 98 patients was enrolled, consisting of about 45 with ophthalmopathy and around 57 with stable hyperthyroidism. An independent validation cohort comprised 18 hyperthyroidism patients and about 16 patients who later progressed from hyperthyroidism to ophthalmopathy. In over 5 hyperthyroidism patients, the T-cell repertoire of thyroid tissue was compared with the T-cell repertoire of blood. After sampling, hyperthyroidism patients received methimazole starting at 30 mg daily, and ophthalmopathy patients received high-dose intravenous methylprednisolone. For training and testing, the roughly 97 patients in the discovery cohort were randomly divided in a 7:3 ratio.

Points the paper makes about the study in general: Most of the expanded thyroid clonotypes with a frequency above 0.001 were also detected in blood, and it was suggested that the thyroid immune response may be reflected by blood repertoires. In validation, the model predicted ophthalmopathy progression with 55% to 71% sensitivity and roughly 72% specificity; around twelve predicted patients were CT-confirmed with GO in a median of around 6 months. No statistical method was used to predetermine the sample size, and group allocation was not hidden from the investigators. In cross-validation, the 13-signature model distinguished ophthalmopathy from stable hyperthyroidism with almost 90% sensitivity and almost 83% specificity, and in the test set the corresponding values were around 80% and 75%.

Sequencing input: peripheral blood. This receptor was obtained from a woman aged 18-35 years with stable Graves' hyperthyroidism. Donor details come from another sample of the same person, matched by shared clones. The rearrangement joined TRBV6-2 or TRBV6-3 to TRBJ1-2; TRBD1 fits 9 bases in the junction. The CDR3 loop reads CASRAPGQGGGYTF. The nucleotide sequence reads TGTGCCAGCAGAGCTCCGGGACAGGGAGGTGGCTACACCTTC.